This TCR beta chain was sequenced for a study of Graves' ophthalmopathy and Graves' hyperthyroidism (dated by TCRdb to the late 2010s). Describing the broader study: Hyperthyroidism was defined as stable when no progression to ophthalmopathy occurred within 18 months of follow-up. In five to seven hyperthyroidism patients, T-cell repertoires of thyroid tissue and blood were compared. Following sampling, methimazole starting at 30 mg daily was administered to hyperthyroidism patients, and high-dose intravenous methylprednisolone was administered to ophthalmopathy patients. In total, 135 blood samples were TCR-sequenced: roughly 45 ophthalmopathy, approximately 80 hyperthyroidism and approximately 17 hyperthyroidism-to-ophthalmopathy patients. To explore V-J signatures that separate ophthalmopathy from hyperthyroidism, a discovery set of 95 to 100 patients was enrolled, consisting of more than 40 with ophthalmopathy and 57 with stable hyperthyroidism. TCR beta repertoire signatures were used to distinguish Graves' ophthalmopathy from Graves' hyperthyroidism and to predict progression to ophthalmopathy. An independent validation cohort was composed of around 19 hyperthyroidism patients and 15 to 17 patients who later progressed from hyperthyroidism to ophthalmopathy. Beyond this particular receptor, the publication reports: Ophthalmopathy was separated from stable hyperthyroidism by the 13-signature model with roughly 88% sensitivity and about 81% specificity in cross-validation and with 80%/75% in the test set. Among expanded thyroid clonotypes with frequency above 0.001, most also showed up in blood, which suggests that blood repertoires may reflect the thyroid immune response. Sample size was not statistically predetermined, and group allocation was not concealed from the investigators. In validation, the model predicted ophthalmopathy progression with about 70% sensitivity and approximately 78% specificity; 12 predicted patients were CT-confirmed with GO in a median of around 6 months.

Hyperthyroidism patients were newly diagnosed, were aged 18 to 65 years, and had a disease duration under 2 months. Patients with other autoimmune diseases, uncontrolled infections, pregnancy or lactation were excluded from the study. Clinical symptoms, serum thyroxine, TRAb, thyroid ultrasound and orbital computed tomography formed the basis of the diagnosis. Trizol reagent was used to extract the total RNA, and its quality was then checked on an Agilent 2100 Bioanalyzer. For repertoire sequencing, the TCR beta CDR3 regions were amplified from RNA transcripts. HTBI primers and the Qiagen OneStep RT-PCR kit were used in a first-round RT-PCR, which was followed by a second-round multiplex PCR, size selection and purification. Sequencing of the libraries was carried out on an Illumina HiSeq2000 in paired-end mode with 100 bp reads. The authors' pipeline ran thus. Reads were processed with SOAPnuke, discarding reads with adapters, uncalled bases, mean Phred below 15, or no exact constant-primer or identifier match. COPE v1.2.5 was used to merge high-quality paired reads. Clonotypes were defined as unique nucleotide sequences and were aligned to IMGT TRB V, D and J references using MiTCR v1.1. The analysis was limited to V-J combinations with a frequency above 0.0001, which together covered 99.2% of the repertoires. A TCR clonal expansion and chaos score per V-J combination was defined as the ratio of F50 clonal expansion to chaos observed in the TCRdist matrix. Welch's t-statistics and random forest were used to reduce features to approximately 13 V-J combinations, which were fed into a naive Bayes classifier. The Morisita-Horn index was used to measure how similar the thyroid and blood repertoires were. The raw public data were reprocessed by TCRdb itself: fastp quality trimming at Q25, MiXCR clonotype calling, in-frame beta chains only. Identical CDR3 proteins give one entry, which carries the most common genes and DNA. The V and J calls, along with clone size, are taken from TCRdb and not from the paper's own processing. Recorded for this sample are 580,000 or so distinct CDR3 sequences; under 40% of them occurred a single time. Of the sample, about 4.1% falls within the top ten clones.

A distance of 14 bases separates the germline ends of V and J, which lose 5 bases and 4 bases respectively. The CDR3 runs 14 residues from the cysteine to the phenylalanine. The kept DNA is CDR3 alone, 42 bases in frame from the first base. Looking up the germline V gene yields CDR1 SNHLY and CDR2 FYNNEI. This clonotype turned up a few times. It has no known antigen specificity. The record has no base qualities; no much larger clone is one base away. This clonotype was obtained from an adult man with Graves' hyperthyroidism. The sequence is built from TRBV2 and TRBJ2-5; TRBD2 could be the D gene, as 6 bases match. Sequencing was performed on peripheral blood or thyroid tissue (not recorded which). DNA sequence: TGTGCCAGCAGTTCACCGGGACTTCCAGAGACCCAGTACTTC. Translation gives CASSSPGLPETQYF.